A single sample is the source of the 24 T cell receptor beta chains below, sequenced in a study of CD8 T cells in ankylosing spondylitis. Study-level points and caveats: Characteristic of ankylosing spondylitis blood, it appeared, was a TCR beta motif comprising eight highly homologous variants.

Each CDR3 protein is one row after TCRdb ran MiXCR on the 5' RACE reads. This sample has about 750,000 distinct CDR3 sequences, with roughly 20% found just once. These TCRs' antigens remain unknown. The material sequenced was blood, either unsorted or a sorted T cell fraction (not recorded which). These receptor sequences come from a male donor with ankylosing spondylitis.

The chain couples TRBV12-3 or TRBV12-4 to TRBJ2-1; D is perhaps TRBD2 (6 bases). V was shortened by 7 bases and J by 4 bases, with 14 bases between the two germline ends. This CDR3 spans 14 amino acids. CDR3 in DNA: TGTGCCAGCAAGGGTGGGGGGTCATACAATGAGCAGTTCTTC. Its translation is CASKGGGSYNEQFF.

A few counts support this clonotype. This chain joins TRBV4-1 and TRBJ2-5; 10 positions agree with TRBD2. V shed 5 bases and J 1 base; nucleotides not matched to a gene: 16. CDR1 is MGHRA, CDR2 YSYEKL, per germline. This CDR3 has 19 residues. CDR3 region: CASSNRFLAGVGGQETQYF. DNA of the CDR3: TGCGCCAGCAGCAACAGGTTCCTAGCGGGAGTAGGGGGCCAAGAGACCCAGTACTTC.

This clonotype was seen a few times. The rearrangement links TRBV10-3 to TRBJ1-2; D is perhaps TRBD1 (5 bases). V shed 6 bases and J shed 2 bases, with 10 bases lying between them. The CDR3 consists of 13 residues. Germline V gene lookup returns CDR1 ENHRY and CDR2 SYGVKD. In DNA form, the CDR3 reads TGTGCCATCAGGGTCGCAGGGAACTATGGCTACACCTTC. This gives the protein CAIRVAGNYGYTF.

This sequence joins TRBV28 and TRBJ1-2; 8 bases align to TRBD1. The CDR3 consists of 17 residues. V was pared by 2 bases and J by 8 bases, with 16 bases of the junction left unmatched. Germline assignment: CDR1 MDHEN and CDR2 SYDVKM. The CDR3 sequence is CASSLAGVDREIGGYTF. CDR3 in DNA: TGTGCCAGCAGTTTAGCGGGGGTGGACAGGGAGATTGGAGGCTACACCTTC.

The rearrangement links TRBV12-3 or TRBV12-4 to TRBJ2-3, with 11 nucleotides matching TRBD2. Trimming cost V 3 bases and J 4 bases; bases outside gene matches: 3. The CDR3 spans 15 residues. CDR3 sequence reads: CASSFGSGGADTQYF. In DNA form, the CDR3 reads TGTGCCAGCAGTTTTGGTAGCGGGGGGGCAGATACGCAGTATTTT.

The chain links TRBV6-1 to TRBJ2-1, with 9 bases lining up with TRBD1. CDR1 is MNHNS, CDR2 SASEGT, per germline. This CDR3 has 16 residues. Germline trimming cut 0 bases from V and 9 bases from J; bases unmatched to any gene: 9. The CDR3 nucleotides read TGTGCCAGCAGTGAAGCGGGGTGGACAGGGGAGGGTGAGCAGTTCTTC. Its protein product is CASSEAGWTGEGEQFF.

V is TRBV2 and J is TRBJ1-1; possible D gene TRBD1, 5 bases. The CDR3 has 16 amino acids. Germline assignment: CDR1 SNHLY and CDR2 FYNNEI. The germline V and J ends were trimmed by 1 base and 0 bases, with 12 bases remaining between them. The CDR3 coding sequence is TGTGCCAGCAGTGAAGGCAGGGTCCCGATGAACACTGAAGCTTTCTTT. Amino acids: CASSEGRVPMNTEAFF.

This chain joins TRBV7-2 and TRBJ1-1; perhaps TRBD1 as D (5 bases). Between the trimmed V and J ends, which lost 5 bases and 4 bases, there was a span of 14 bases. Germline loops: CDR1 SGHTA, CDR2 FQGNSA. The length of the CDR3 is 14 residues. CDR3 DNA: TGTGCCAGCAGCCGACAGTTGGTCGGCACTGAAGCTTTCTTT. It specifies CASSRQLVGTEAFF.

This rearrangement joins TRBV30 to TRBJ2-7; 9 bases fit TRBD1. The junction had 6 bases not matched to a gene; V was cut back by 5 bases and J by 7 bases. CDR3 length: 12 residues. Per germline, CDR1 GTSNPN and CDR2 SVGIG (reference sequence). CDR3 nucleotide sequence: TGTGCCTGGGGGACAGGGTTGATGGAGCAGTACTTC. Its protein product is CAWGTGLMEQYF. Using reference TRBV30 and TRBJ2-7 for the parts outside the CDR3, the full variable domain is SQTIHQWPATLVQPVGSPLSLECTVEGTSNPNLYWYRQAAGRGLQLLFYSVGIGQISSEVPQNLSASRPQDRQFILSSKKLLLSDSGFYLCAWGTGLMEQYFGPGTRLTVT.

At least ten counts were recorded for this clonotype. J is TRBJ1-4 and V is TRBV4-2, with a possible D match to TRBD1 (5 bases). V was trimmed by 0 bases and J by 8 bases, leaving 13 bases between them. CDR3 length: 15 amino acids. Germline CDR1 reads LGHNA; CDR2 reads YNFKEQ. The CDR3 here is CASSQDLPRAEKLFF. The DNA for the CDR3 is TGTGCCAGCAGCCAAGATCTCCCCAGGGCCGAAAAACTGTTTTTT.

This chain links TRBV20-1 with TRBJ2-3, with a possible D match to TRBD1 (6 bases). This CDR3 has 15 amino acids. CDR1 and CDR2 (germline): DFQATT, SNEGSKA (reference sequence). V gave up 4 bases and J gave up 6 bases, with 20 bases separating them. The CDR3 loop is CSATTGTRDIDTQYF. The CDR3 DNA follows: TGCAGTGCTACCACCGGGACAAGAGACATTGATACGCAGTATTTT.

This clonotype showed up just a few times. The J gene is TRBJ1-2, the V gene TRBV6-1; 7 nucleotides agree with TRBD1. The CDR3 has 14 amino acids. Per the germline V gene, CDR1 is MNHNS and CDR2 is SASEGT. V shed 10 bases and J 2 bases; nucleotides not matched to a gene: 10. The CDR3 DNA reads TGTGCCACCTTCTACGGGACAGCAAACTATGGCTACACCTTC. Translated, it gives CATFYGTANYGYTF.

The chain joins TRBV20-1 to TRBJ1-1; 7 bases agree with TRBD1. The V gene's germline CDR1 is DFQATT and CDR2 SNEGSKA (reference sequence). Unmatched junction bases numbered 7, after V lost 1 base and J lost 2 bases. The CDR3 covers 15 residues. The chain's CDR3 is CSARAGGSGNTEAFF. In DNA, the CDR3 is TGCAGTGCTAGAGCAGGGGGGAGCGGAAACACTGAAGCTTTCTTT.

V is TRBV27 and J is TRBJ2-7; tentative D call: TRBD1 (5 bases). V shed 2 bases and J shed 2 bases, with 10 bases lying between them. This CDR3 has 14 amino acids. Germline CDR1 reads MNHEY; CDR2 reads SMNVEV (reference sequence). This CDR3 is CASSLKGAPYEQYF. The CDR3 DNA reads TGTGCCAGCAGTTTAAAAGGGGCCCCCTACGAGCAGTACTTC.

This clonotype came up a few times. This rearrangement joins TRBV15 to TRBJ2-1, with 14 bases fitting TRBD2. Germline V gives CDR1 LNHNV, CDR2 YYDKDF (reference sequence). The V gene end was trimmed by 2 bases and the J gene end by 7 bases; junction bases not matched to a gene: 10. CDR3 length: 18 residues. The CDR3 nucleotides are TGTGCCACCAGCAGACAGTTCCCGGGACTAGCGGGAGCTAATGAGCAGTTCTTC. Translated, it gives CATSRQFPGLAGANEQFF.

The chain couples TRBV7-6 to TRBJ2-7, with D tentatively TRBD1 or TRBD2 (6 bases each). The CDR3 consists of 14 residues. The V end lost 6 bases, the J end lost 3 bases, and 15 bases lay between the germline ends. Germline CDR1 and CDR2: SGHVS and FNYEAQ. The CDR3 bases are TGTGCCAGCAGACCAGGGGAGGAGAGCTACGAGCAGTACTTC. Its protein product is CASRPGEESYEQYF.

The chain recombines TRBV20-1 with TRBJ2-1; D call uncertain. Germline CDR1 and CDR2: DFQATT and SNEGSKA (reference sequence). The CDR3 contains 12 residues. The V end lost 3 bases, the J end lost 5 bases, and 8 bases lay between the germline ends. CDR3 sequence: CSASRRHNEQFF. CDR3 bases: TGCAGTGCTAGTCGGCGGCACAATGAGCAGTTCTTC.

DNA for the CDR3: TGTGCCAGCACGAGACAGGCTGGGGCCAACGTCCTGACTTTC. Its translation: CASTRQAGANVLTF. This sequence joins TRBV2 and TRBJ2-6; a weak D match, TRBD1 (6 bases). There are 14 residues in the CDR3. The V and J ends lost 7 bases and 2 bases respectively, with 9 bases between them. CDR1 and CDR2 (germline): SNHLY, FYNNEI.

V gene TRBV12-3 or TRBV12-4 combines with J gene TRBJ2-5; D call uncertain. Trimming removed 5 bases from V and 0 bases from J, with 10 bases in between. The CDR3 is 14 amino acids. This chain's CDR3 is CASSLAANQETQYF. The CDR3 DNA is TGTGCCAGCAGTCTGGCAGCTAACCAAGAGACCCAGTACTTC.

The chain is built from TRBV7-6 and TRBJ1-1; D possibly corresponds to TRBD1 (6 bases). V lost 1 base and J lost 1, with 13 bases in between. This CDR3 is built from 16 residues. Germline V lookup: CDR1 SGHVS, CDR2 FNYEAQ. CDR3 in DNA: TGTGCCAGCAGCTTAGGAGGGCAGGGGACGAACACTGAAGCTTTCTTT. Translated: CASSLGGQGTNTEAFF.

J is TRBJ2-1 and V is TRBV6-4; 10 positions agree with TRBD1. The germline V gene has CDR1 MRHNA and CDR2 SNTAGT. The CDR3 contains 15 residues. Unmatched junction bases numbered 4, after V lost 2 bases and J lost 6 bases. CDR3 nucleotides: TGTGCCAGCAGTGACGGGACAGGGGAATCCAATGAGCAGTTCTTC. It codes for CASSDGTGESNEQFF.

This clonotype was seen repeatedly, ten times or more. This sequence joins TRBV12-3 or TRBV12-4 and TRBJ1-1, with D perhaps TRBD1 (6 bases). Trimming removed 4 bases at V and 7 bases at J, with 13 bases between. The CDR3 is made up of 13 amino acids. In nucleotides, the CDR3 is TGTGCCAGCAGTTCAGGGGCCCTTCGTGAAGCTTTCTTT. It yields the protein CASSSGALREAFF.

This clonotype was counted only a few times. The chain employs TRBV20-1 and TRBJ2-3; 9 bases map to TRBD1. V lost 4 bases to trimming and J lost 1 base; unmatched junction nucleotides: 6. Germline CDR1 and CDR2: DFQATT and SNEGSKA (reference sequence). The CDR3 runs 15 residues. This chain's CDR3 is CSAIWTGDGTDTQYF. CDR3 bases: TGCAGTGCTATTTGGACAGGGGACGGCACAGATACGCAGTATTTT.

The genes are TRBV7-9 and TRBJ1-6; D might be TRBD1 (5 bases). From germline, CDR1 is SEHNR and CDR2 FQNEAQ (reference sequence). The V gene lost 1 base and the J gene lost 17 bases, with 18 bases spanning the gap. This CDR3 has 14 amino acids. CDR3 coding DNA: TGTGCCAGCAGCTTAGGGGACGGTGGCTCTAAATTCCACTTT. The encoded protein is CASSLGDGGSKFHF.